This T cell receptor (beta chain) was documented in a study of T cell clonality in common variable immunodeficiency. Whole-study results and caveats: CVID subjects shared fewer TCRbeta clones than healthy controls did.

Germline values: CDR1 LNHDA, CDR2 SQIVND (reference sequence). The V segment lost 5 bases and the J segment 4 bases; nucleotides outside the gene matches: 10. The CDR3 extends over 16 amino acids. Generated by immunoSEQ multiplex PCR, the TCRdb table keeps only in-frame clones and is missing some. The sample contains 40,000 to 50,000 clones, none occurring once; roughly 10% lies in the top ten. Both groups were predominantly of Caucasian heritage. At least ten counts were recorded for this clone. Its matching antigen is unknown. The missing CDR3 end, 3 residues past where the read stops, is filled in from the germline J gene.

The receptor was derived from a person aged 18 to 69 in good health. The sample taken for sequencing was peripheral blood mononuclear cells. The chain employs TRBV19 and TRBJ1-5; 8 bases are a match to TRBD1. The CDR3 loop is CASSLTGTGPNQPQHF. The part of the CDR3 DNA that was read is TGTGCCAGTAGTCTCACCGGGACAGGACCTAATCAGCCC. The whole variable domain, remainder taken from reference TRBV19 and TRBJ1-5, is DGGITQSPKYLFRKEGQNVTLSCEQNLNHDAMYWYRQDPGQGLRLIYYSQIVNDFQKGDIAEGYSVSREKKESFPLTVTSAQKNPTAFYLCASSLTGTGPNQPQHFGDGTRLSIL.